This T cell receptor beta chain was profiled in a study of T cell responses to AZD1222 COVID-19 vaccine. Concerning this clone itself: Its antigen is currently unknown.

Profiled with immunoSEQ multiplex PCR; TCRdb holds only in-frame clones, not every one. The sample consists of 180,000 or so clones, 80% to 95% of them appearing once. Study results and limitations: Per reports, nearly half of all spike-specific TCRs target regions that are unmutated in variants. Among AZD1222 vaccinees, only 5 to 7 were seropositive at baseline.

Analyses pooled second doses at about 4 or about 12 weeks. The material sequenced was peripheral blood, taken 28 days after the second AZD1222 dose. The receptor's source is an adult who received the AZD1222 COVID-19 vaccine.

The chain's CDR3 is CASSPLRVTSGPNTGELFF. CDR3 coding DNA: TGTGCCAGCAGCCCCCTACGAGTGACGTCAGGACCGAACACCGGGGAGCTGTTTTTT. The J gene is TRBJ2-2, the V gene TRBV13; D call uncertain. Germline V gene sequence: CDR1 PRHDT, CDR2 FYEKMQ (reference sequence). This CDR3 region has 19 residues. Trimming removed 5 bases at V and 0 bases at J, with 22 bases between.